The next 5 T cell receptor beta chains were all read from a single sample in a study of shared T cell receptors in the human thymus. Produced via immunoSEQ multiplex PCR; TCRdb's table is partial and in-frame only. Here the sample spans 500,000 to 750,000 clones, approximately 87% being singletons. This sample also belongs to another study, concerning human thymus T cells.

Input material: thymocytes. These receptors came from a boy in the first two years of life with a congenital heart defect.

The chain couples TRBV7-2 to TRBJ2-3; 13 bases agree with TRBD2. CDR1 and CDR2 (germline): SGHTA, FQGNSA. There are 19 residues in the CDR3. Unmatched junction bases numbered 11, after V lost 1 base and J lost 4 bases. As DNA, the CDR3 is TGTGCCAGCAGCTTAGGAGGGACTAGCGGGGAGGGGGGAGCAGATACGCAGTATTTT. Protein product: CASSLGGTSGEGGADTQYF.

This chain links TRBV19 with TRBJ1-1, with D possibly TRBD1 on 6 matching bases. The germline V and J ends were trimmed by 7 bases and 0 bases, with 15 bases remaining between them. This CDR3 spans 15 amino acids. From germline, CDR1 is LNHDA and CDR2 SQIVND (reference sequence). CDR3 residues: CASTPQDRLNTEAFF. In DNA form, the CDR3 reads TGTGCCAGTACCCCCCAGGACAGATTGAACACTGAAGCTTTCTTT.

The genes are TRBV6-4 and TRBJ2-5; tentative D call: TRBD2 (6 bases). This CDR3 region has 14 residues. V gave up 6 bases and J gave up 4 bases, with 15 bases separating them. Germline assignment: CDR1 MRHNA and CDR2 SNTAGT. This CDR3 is CASSGNRRGETQYF. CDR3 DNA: TGTGCCAGCAGCGGGAATAGGAGGGGAGAGACCCAGTACTTC.

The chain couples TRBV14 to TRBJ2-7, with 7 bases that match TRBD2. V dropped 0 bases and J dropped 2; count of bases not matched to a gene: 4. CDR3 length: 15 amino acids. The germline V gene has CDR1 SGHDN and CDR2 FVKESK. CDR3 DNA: TGTGCCAGCAGCCAAGAGCCCCGGGGGGCCTACGAGCAGTACTTC. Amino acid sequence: CASSQEPRGAYEQYF.

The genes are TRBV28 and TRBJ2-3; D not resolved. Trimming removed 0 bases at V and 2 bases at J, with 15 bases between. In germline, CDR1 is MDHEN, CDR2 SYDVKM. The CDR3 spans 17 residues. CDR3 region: CASSLCPADSYTDTQYF. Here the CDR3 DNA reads TGTGCCAGCAGTTTATGTCCCGCAGACTCCTACACAGATACGCAGTATTTT.